Presented here are 8 T cell receptor beta chains from one specimen sequenced in a study of control samples from healthy donors and cancer patients. Profiled with immunoSEQ multiplex PCR; TCRdb holds only in-frame clones, not every one. The data hold 80,000 to 100,000 clones, with 70% to 90% observed a single time. The sample consisted of blood. The receptors come from a man younger than 40 in good health.

CDR3 loop: CATSDTSGIAGELFF. In nucleotides, the CDR3 is TGTGCCACCAGTGACACTAGCGGGATAGCCGGGGAGCTGTTTTTT. The gene calls are TRBV24-1 and TRBJ2-2; 10 bases agree with TRBD2. The V gene's germline CDR1 is KGHDR and CDR2 SFDVKD. The CDR3 has 15 residues. Losses at the gene ends were 4 bases for V and 6 bases for J; bases not matched to a gene: 4.

V usage is TRBV6-2 or TRBV6-3 and J usage is TRBJ2-5, with D possibly matching TRBD2 (6 bases). CDR3 length: 15 residues. Per germline, CDR1 MNHEY and CDR2 SVGEGT. Trimming cost V 2 bases and J 3 bases, with 13 bases left between them. CDR3 residues: CASSYTGRREETQYF. The CDR3 DNA is TGTGCCAGCAGTTACACAGGCCGGAGGGAAGAGACCCAGTACTTC.

The rearrangement links TRBV7-9 to TRBJ1-4; D is ambiguous. CDR1 and CDR2 from the germline V gene are SEHNR and FQNEAQ (reference sequence). There are 18 residues in the CDR3. The V end lost 1 base, the J end lost 4 bases, and 19 bases lay between the germline ends. The CDR3 DNA is TGTGCCAGCAGCTTAGACCGATTTTCAGGAAGAAATAATGAAAAACTGTTTTTT. This translates into CASSLDRFSGRNNEKLFF.

The J gene is TRBJ2-2, the V gene TRBV10-2, with 10 bases matching TRBD2. In germline, CDR1 is WSHSY, CDR2 SAAADI. The CDR3 loop spans 15 amino acids. Germline trimming cut 10 bases from V and 1 base from J; bases unmatched to any gene: 6. The CDR3: CATMIAGGNTGELFF. CDR3 in DNA: TGCGCCACCATGATAGCGGGAGGGAACACCGGGGAGCTGTTTTTT.

The gene calls are TRBV28 and TRBJ2-7; no firm D call. The CDR3 has 12 residues. Trimming took off 4 bases at V and 3 bases at J, with 7 bases between the two ends. Looked up from germline, CDR1 is MDHEN and CDR2 is SYDVKM. As DNA, the CDR3 is TGTGCCAGCAGTTCAGGTATCTACGAGCAGTACTTC. The encoded protein is CASSSGIYEQYF.

The V gene is TRBV7-6, the J gene TRBJ2-1; a weak D match, TRBD2 (5 bases). Germline assignment: CDR1 SGHVS and CDR2 FNYEAQ. V was pared by 5 bases and J by 8 bases, with 19 bases between. This CDR3 contains 15 residues. The CDR3: CASSLGPAGRDEQFF. In DNA form, the CDR3 reads TGTGCCAGCAGCCTCGGTCCTGCGGGTAGGGATGAGCAGTTCTTC.

The chain combines TRBV2 with TRBJ1-5; D not resolved. Germline CDR1 SNHLY, CDR2 FYNNEI. The CDR3 runs 14 residues. Trimming cost V 3 bases and J 3 bases, with 9 bases left between them. CDR3 DNA: TGTGCCAGCAGTGATGAGGATTACAATCAGCCCCAGCATTTT. This translates into CASSDEDYNQPQHF.

This chain uses TRBV20-1 with TRBJ1-1; D call uncertain. V lost 5 bases and J lost 3, with 4 bases in between. The CDR3 loop spans 10 amino acids. Germline V lookup: CDR1 DFQATT, CDR2 SNEGSKA (reference sequence). The CDR3 loop is CSAPYTEAFF. The CDR3 DNA is TGCAGTGCTCCCTACACTGAAGCTTTCTTT.